The 8 T cell receptor beta chains listed next were all sequenced from one sample in a study of T cells in Graves' hyperthyroidism and ophthalmopathy. RNA transcripts gave rise to amplified TCR beta CDR3 regions. The HTBI primer set drove a first-round RT-PCR of the TCR CDR3. Each CDR3 protein is one row after TCRdb ran MiXCR on the multiplex PCR reads. Found here are 540,000 or so distinct CDR3 sequences, 40% to 55% of them singletons; the top ten hold roughly 19%. The sequenced sample was peripheral blood or thyroid tissue (not recorded which). These TCRs come from an adult woman with Graves' disease, either hyperthyroidism or ophthalmopathy (not recorded which).

This clonotype was counted many times. The chain has TRBV11-2 and TRBJ1-4; D ambiguous. Germline-derived CDR1 and CDR2 are SGHAT and FQNNGV. The CDR3 is 15 residues long. V was shortened by 5 bases and J by 0 bases, with 10 bases between the two germline ends. The CDR3 DNA reads as TGTGCCAGCAGCCCAATTGGGGCAACTAATGAAAAACTGTTTTTT. This translates into CASSPIGATNEKLFF.

A note on this clonotype: A much larger clonotype is one base distant, so this may be a read error. In this CDR3 the conserved last residue, phenylalanine or tryptophan, is missing, so a read error is likely. The chain is built from TRBV5-6 and TRBJ2-7; 7 bases align to TRBD2. Per the germline V gene, CDR1 is SGHDT and CDR2 is YYEEEE. The junction had 11 bases not matched to a gene; V was cut back by 2 bases and J by 6 bases. The CDR3 spans 15 residues. Here the CDR3 reads CASSFGLGPNSEQYC. Written as DNA, the CDR3 is TGTGCCAGCAGCTTTGGACTAGGACCCAACAGCGAGCAGTACTGC.

The sample holds a few counts of this clonotype. The V gene is TRBV28, the J gene TRBJ1-5; D might be TRBD1 (5 bases). V was pared by 2 bases and J by 3 bases, with 14 bases between. Germline V gene sequence: CDR1 MDHEN, CDR2 SYDVKM. CDR3 length: 16 amino acids. CDR3 bases: TGTGCCAGCAGTTTAGGGGGTAGGGGTCACAATCAGCCCCAGCATTTT. This codes for CASSLGGRGHNQPQHF.

This clonotype was detected ten times or more. The rearrangement links TRBV28 to TRBJ1-1, with D hard to call. From germline, CDR1 is MDHEN and CDR2 SYDVKM. The CDR3 contains 13 residues. Trimming cost V 10 bases and J 1 base, with 13 bases left between them. The CDR3, as DNA: TGTGCCACCACCCCACCAGGGAACACTGAAGCTTTCTTT. Translated, it gives CATTPPGNTEAFF.

This clonotype was counted at least ten times. This chain connects TRBV20-1 to TRBJ2-7; D not certain. Trimming took off 6 bases at V and 3 bases at J, with 18 bases between the two ends. The V gene's germline CDR1 is DFQATT and CDR2 SNEGSKA (reference sequence). The CDR3 runs to 14 residues. Written as DNA, the CDR3 is TGCAGTGCCTTGGTTGTTGGGGTTCGCTACGAGCAGTACTTC. It yields the protein CSALVVGVRYEQYF.

Concerning this clonotype: One junction end disagrees with the germline gene, perhaps due to a read error. This chain connects TRBV7-9 to TRBJ2-7, with D perhaps TRBD1 or TRBD2 (5 bases each). The CDR3 loop spans 15 amino acids. Germline V gives CDR1 SEHNR, CDR2 FQNEAQ (reference sequence). In nucleotides, the CDR3 is TGCGCCAGCAGCCAAGCGTGGCTTCGAGGGGACGAGCAGTACTTC. Protein sequence: CASSQAWLRGDEQYF.

Many counts were recorded for this clonotype. CDR3 protein: CSVERIGANVLTF. The DNA of the CDR3 is TGCAGCGTTGAAAGGATTGGGGCCAACGTCCTGACTTTC. The chain is built from TRBV29-1 and TRBJ2-6; D not resolved. This CDR3 comprises 13 residues. Germline V lookup: CDR1 SQVTM, CDR2 ANQGSEA. The V and J ends lost 2 bases and 3 bases respectively, with 5 bases between them.

The chain links TRBV2 to TRBJ1-2; the match to TRBD1 covers 8 bases. CDR3 length: 14 residues. Unmatched junction bases numbered 11, after V lost 7 bases and J lost 7 bases. CDR1 is SNHLY, CDR2 FYNNEI, per germline. The CDR3 sequence is CASNGDRFSSGYTF. The DNA for the CDR3 is TGTGCCAGCAATGGGGACAGGTTTTCCTCTGGCTACACCTTC.